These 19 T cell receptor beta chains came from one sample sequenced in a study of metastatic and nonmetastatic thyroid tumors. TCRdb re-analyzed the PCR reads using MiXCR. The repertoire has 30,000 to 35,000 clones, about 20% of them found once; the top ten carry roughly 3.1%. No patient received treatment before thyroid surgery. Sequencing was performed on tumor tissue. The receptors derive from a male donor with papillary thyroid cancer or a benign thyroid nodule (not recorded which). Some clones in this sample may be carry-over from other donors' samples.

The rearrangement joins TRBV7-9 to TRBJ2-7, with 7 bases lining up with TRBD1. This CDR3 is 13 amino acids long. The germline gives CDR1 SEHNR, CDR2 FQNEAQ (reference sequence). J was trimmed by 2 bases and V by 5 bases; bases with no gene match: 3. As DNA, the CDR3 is TGTGCCAGCAGCATGGGACAGACCTACGAGCAGTACTTC. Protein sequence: CASSMGQTYEQYF.

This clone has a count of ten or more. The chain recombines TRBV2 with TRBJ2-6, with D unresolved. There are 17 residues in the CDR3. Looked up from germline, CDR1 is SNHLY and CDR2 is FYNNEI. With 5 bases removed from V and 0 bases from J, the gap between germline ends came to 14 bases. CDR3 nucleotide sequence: TGTGCCAGCAGTACGGCCAGGTCAAGCTCTGGGGCCAACGTCCTGACTTTC. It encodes CASSTARSSSGANVLTF.

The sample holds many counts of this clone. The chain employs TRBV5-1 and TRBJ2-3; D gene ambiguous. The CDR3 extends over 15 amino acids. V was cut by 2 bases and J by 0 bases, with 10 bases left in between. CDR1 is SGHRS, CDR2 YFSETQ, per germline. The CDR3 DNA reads TGCGCCAGCAGCTTCGGCGCGGCAAGCACAGATACGCAGTATTTT. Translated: CASSFGAASTDTQYF. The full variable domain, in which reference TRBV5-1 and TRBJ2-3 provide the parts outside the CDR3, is KAGVTQTPRYLIKTRGQQVTLSCSPISGHRSVSWYQQTPGQGLQFLFEYFSETQRNKGNFPGRFSGRQFSNSRSEMNVSTLELGDSALYLCASSFGAASTDTQYFGPGTRLTVL.

CDR3 nucleotides: TGCAGTGCCACAGGAAACTATGGCTACACCTTC. It codes for CSATGNYGYTF. The rearrangement links TRBV20-1 to TRBJ1-2; tentatively, D is TRBD1 (5 bases). The V end was cut by 6 bases, the J end by 2 bases, with 7 bases between. The CDR3 is 11 amino acids. Germline CDR1 is DFQATT and CDR2 is SNEGSKA (reference sequence).

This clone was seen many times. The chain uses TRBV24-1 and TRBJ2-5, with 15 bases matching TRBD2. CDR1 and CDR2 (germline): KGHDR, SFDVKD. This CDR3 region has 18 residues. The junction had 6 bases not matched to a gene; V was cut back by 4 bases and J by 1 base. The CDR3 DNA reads TGTGCCACCAGTGACAGGACTAGCGGGAGGGCCCTCCAAGAGACCCAGTACTTC. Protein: CATSDRTSGRALQETQYF.

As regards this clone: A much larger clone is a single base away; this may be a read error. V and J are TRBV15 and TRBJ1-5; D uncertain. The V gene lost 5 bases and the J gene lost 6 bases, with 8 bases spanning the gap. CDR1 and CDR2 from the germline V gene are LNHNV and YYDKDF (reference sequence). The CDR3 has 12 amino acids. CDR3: CATSLYFQPQHF. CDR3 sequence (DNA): TGTGCCACCAGCCTATATTTTCAGCCCCAGCATTTT. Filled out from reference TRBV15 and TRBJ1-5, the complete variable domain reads DAMVIQNPRYQVTQFGKPVTLSCSQTLNHNVMYWYQQKSSQAPKLLFHYYDKDFNNEADTPDNFQSRRPNTSFCFLDIRSPGLGDTAMYLCATSLYFQPQHFGDGTRLSIL.

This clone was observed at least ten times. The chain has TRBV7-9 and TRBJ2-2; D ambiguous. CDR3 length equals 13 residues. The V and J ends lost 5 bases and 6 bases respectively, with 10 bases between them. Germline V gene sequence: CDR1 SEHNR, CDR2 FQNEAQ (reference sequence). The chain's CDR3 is CASSTTGSGELFF. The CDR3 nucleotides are TGTGCCAGCAGCACCACCGGGTCCGGGGAGCTGTTTTTT.

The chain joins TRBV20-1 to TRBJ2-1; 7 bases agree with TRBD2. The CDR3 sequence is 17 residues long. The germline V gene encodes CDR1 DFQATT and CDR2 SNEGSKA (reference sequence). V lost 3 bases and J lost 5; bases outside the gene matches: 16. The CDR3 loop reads CSASSVTSGNHHNEQFF. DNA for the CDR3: TGCAGTGCTAGCTCAGTCACAAGCGGGAACCACCACAATGAGCAGTTCTTC.

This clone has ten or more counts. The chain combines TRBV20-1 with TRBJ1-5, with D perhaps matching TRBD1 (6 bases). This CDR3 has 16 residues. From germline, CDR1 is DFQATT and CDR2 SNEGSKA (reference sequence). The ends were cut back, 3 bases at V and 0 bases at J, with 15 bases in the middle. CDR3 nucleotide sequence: TGCAGTGCTAGGAGCCAGGGGACGGATAGCAATCAGCCCCAGCATTTT. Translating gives CSARSQGTDSNQPQHF.

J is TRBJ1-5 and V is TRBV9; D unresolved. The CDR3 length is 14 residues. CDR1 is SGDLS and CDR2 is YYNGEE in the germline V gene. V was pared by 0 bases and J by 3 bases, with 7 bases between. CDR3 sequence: CASSVGGDNQPQHF. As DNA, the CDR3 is TGTGCCAGCAGCGTAGGCGGGGACAATCAGCCCCAGCATTTT.

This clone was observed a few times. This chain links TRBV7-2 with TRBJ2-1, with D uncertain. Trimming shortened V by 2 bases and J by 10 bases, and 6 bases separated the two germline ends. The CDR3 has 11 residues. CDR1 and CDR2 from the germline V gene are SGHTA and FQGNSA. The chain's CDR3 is CASSLTIEQFF. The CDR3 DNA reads TGTGCCAGCAGCTTAACTATCGAGCAGTTCTTC.

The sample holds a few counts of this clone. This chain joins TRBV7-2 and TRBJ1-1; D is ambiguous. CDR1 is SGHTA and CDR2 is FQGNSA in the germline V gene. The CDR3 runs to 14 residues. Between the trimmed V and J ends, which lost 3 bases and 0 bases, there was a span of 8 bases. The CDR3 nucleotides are TGTGCCAGCAGCTTTCCGTGGGTGAACACTGAAGCTTTCTTT. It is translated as CASSFPWVNTEAFF.

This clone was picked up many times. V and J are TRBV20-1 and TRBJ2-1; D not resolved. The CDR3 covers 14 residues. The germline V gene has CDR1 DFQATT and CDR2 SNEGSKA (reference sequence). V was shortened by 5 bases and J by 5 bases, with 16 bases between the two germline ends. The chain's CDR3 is CSARVLGHNNEQFF. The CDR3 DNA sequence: TGCAGTGCTCGGGTCCTGGGCCATAACAATGAGCAGTTCTTC.

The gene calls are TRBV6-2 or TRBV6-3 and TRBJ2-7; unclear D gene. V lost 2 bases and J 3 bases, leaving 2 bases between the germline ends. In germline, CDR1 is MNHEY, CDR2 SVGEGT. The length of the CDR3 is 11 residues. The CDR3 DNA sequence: TGTGCCAGCAGTTACAACTACGAGCAGTACTTC. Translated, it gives CASSYNYEQYF.

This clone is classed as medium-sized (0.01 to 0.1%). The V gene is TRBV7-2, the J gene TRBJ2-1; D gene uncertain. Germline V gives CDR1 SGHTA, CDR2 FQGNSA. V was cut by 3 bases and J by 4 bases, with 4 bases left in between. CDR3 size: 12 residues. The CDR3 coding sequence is TGTGCCAGCAGCTTCGCGTACAATGAGCAGTTCTTC. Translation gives CASSFAYNEQFF.

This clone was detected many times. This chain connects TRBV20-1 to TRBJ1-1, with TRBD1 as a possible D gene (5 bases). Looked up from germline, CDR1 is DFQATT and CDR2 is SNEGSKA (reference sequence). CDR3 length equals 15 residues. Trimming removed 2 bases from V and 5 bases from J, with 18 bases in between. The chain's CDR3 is CSARPQTGWGTEAFF. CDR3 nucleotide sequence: TGCAGTGCTAGACCACAAACAGGCTGGGGGACTGAAGCTTTCTTT.

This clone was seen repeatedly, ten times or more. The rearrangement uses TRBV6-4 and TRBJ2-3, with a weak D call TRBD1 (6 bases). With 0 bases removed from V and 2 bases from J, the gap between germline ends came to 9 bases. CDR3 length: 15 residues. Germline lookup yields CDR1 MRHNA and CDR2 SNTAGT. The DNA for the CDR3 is TGTGCCAGCAGTGACTCGGGGGCCCTCACAGATACGCAGTATTTT. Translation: CASSDSGALTDTQYF.

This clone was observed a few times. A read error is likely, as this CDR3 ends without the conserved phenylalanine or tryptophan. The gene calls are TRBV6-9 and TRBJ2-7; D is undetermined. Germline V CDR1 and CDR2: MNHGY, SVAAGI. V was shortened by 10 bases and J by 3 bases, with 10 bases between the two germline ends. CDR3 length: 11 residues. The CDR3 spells CAISWSYEQYL. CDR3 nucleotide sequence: TGTGCCATTAGTTGGAGCTACGAGCAGTACCTC.

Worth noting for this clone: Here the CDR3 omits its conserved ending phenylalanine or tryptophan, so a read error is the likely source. CDR3 in DNA: TGTGCCAGCAGTACGATCAGGACCAGGGGGCACAATGAGCAGTTCTTA. Its translation: CASSTIRTRGHNEQFL. V is TRBV11-2 and J is TRBJ2-1, with 8 bases that match TRBD1. CDR1 SGHAT and CDR2 FQNNGV come from the germline V gene. V lost 6 bases and J lost 5; bases outside the gene matches: 12. This CDR3 is built from 16 residues.